The 23 T cell receptor beta chains presented below share a single source sample, sequenced in a study of post-analysis software for immune sequencing data. Whole-study findings and limits: A few TRBV segments (TRBV5-6, TRBV5-1 and TRBV20-1 among them) occurred more frequently in patients than in controls.

Their specific antigens are unknown. Unique molecular identifiers had been added to the TCR beta cDNA libraries. From the PCR reads, TCRdb called clonotypes with MiXCR, one entry per CDR3 protein. The sample records about 430,000 distinct CDR3 sequences, approximately 37% being singletons. Sample: blood. These TCRs come from a girl aged 2-9 years with multiple sclerosis.

The gene calls are TRBV11-1 and TRBJ2-5, with D maybe TRBD1 (6 bases). Germline values: CDR1 SGHAT, CDR2 FQDESV (reference sequence). The CDR3 consists of 13 residues. Trimming took 5 bases from V and 9 from J, leaving 16 bases between them. The CDR3 coding sequence is TGTGCCAGCAGCCCGACAGGATTCCAGGCCCAGTACTTC. Its protein is CASSPTGFQAQYF.

This clonotype was recorded at least ten times. CDR3 sequence reads: CASSGWPSGAPYEQYF. For the CDR3, the DNA is TGTGCCAGCAGCGGATGGCCTAGCGGGGCCCCTTACGAGCAGTACTTC. The chain carries TRBV7-2 and TRBJ2-7; the match to TRBD2 covers 9 bases. Germline lookup yields CDR1 SGHTA and CDR2 FQGNSA. The CDR3 sequence is 16 residues long. V lost 5 bases to trimming and J lost 4 bases; unmatched junction nucleotides: 12.

This clonotype was counted a few times. V is TRBV10-3 and J is TRBJ2-4, with 8 nucleotides matching TRBD1. The trim removed 0 bases at V and 2 bases at J, leaving 18 bases unmatched. Germline V gives CDR1 ENHRY, CDR2 SYGVKD. The CDR3 covers 21 residues. The CDR3 DNA follows: TGTGCCATCAGTGAGTCGACTAGGTGGACAGGGTCCTGGGGGACCAAAAACATTCAGTACTTC. It translates to CAISESTRWTGSWGTKNIQYF.

This clonotype was detected only a few times. The chain is built from TRBV20-1 and TRBJ1-2; weak D call: TRBD1 (6 bases). The CDR3 covers 16 residues. Trimming left V 1 base short and J 2 bases short, with 17 bases between. The V gene's germline CDR1 is DFQATT and CDR2 SNEGSKA (reference sequence). CDR3 sequence reads: CSARGNAGAENYGYTF. DNA of the CDR3: TGCAGTGCTAGAGGGAACGCGGGGGCGGAGAACTATGGCTACACCTTC.

On this clonotype: A junction boundary mismatches the germline segment, possibly from a read error. The chain employs TRBV5-1 and TRBJ1-4; 8 bases align to TRBD1. This CDR3 comprises 15 residues. Germline CDR1 SGHRS, CDR2 YFSETQ. CDR3 amino acids: CASGLSGQANEKLFF. CDR3 coding DNA: TGCGCCAGCGGCTTATCGGGACAGGCTAATGAAAAACTGTTTTTT.

The chain combines TRBV7-3 with TRBJ2-1, with D possibly matching TRBD2 (6 bases). CDR1 is SGHTA, CDR2 FQGTGA, per germline. V was shortened by 2 bases and J by 7 bases, with 12 bases between the two germline ends. This CDR3 is 14 amino acids long. This CDR3 reads CASSLAPLANEQFF. Written as DNA, the CDR3 is TGTGCCAGCAGCTTAGCCCCCCTAGCGAATGAGCAGTTCTTC.

V is TRBV10-3 and J is TRBJ2-4; 7 bases are a match to TRBD2. Germline CDR1 ENHRY, CDR2 SYGVKD. The V and J ends lost 3 bases and 8 bases, in that order; junction bases with no gene match: 1. This CDR3 is built from 12 residues. CDR3 region: CAISERGDIQYF. CDR3 bases: TGTGCCATCAGTGAACGGGGGGACATTCAGTACTTC.

Written as DNA, the CDR3 is TGCGCCAGCAGCCAAGGACCACTGACAGCCTACGAGCAGTTCTTC. Protein: CASSQGPLTAYEQFF. The chain combines TRBV4-1 with TRBJ2-1; a possible D gene is TRBD1 (5 bases). From germline, CDR1 is MGHRA and CDR2 YSYEKL. This CDR3 region has 15 residues. The V gene lost 1 base and the J gene lost 10 bases, with 17 bases spanning the gap.

The genes are TRBV2 and TRBJ2-7; 8 nucleotides align to TRBD2. The CDR3 is 16 amino acids. V was pared by 1 base and J by 2 bases, with 7 bases of the junction left unmatched. CDR1 SNHLY and CDR2 FYNNEI come from the germline V gene. The CDR3 DNA follows: TGTGCCAGCAGTGAAGAGCTCGGGAGGGCCACCTACGAGCAGTACTTC. Its protein product is CASSEELGRATYEQYF.

This clonotype was picked up a small number of times. The CDR3 reads CSVEETSGYNEQFF. The CDR3 coding sequence is TGCAGCGTTGAAGAGACTAGCGGATACAATGAGCAGTTCTTC. The chain combines TRBV29-1 with TRBJ2-1; TRBD2 aligns across 9 bases. Unmatched junction bases numbered 1, after V lost 0 bases and J lost 4 bases. Germline CDR1 and CDR2: SQVTM and ANQGSEA. The CDR3 has 14 amino acids.

This clonotype was observed a handful of times. The V call is TRBV30, the J call TRBJ2-3; the D gene is possibly TRBD1 (5 bases). The CDR3 loop spans 16 amino acids. Germline V gene sequence: CDR1 GTSNPN, CDR2 SVGIG (reference sequence). The V end was cut by 4 bases, the J end by 0 bases, with 17 bases between. The DNA for the CDR3 is TGTGCCTGGATCAGGATTGGGGCAACTAGCACAGATACGCAGTATTTT. Encoded protein: CAWIRIGATSTDTQYF.

This clonotype was seen a handful of times. The V and J genes are TRBV28 and TRBJ2-1, with D maybe TRBD2 (7 bases). Germline-derived CDR1 and CDR2 are MDHEN and SYDVKM. The CDR3 sequence is 15 residues long. V was clipped by 4 bases and J by 5 bases, with 15 bases between them. In nucleotides, the CDR3 is TGTGCCAGCAGTTCGGCGGGAGAGGGGGACAATGAGCAGTTCTTC. It translates to CASSSAGEGDNEQFF.

The V and J genes are TRBV5-1 and TRBJ2-3, with 10 bases lining up with TRBD1. Germline V gene sequence: CDR1 SGHRS, CDR2 YFSETQ. The CDR3 runs to 14 residues. Unmatched junction bases numbered 2, after V lost 1 base and J lost 6 bases. CDR3 sequence: CASSLLDRGDTQYF. The CDR3 region has the DNA TGCGCCAGCAGCTTGTTGGACAGGGGGGATACGCAGTATTTT.

This chain uses TRBV12-3 or TRBV12-4 with TRBJ2-1; TRBD1 matches at 7 bases. V shed 8 bases, J shed 6 bases, and the junction held 19 bases outside the gene matches. The CDR3 covers 17 residues. The CDR3 is CASARLKGALIPNEQFF. The CDR3, as DNA: TGTGCCAGCGCACGCTTAAAGGGGGCATTGATTCCCAATGAGCAGTTCTTC.

The rearrangement links TRBV29-1 to TRBJ2-1; TRBD2 matches at 11 bases. The CDR3 extends over 14 amino acids. J was trimmed by 4 bases and V by 4 bases; bases with no gene match: 3. CDR1 is SQVTM and CDR2 is ANQGSEA in the germline V gene. This CDR3 is CSVVSGRVYNEQFF. The CDR3 DNA follows: TGCAGCGTTGTTAGCGGGAGGGTATACAATGAGCAGTTCTTC.

Comment on this clonotype: A junction boundary mismatches the germline segment, possibly from a read error. V and J are TRBV6-2 or TRBV6-3 and TRBJ2-2; 8 bases match TRBD1. CDR3 length equals 12 residues. Germline V gene data show CDR1 as MNHEY and CDR2 as SVGEGT. In DNA form, the CDR3 reads TGTGCCAGCAGTCCCCACAGGGGGGAGCGGTTTTTT. It encodes CASSPHRGERFF.

The rearrangement uses TRBV29-1 and TRBJ2-7; D not certain. The J call may be in error: the DNA end matches TRBJ2-5 better. Germline values: CDR1 SQVTM, CDR2 ANQGSEA. This CDR3 is built from 12 residues. The CDR3 nucleotides are TGCAGCGTTGAACATGGGTTGGAGACCCAGTACTTC. Protein sequence: CSVEHGLETQYF.

The V gene is TRBV7-2, the J gene TRBJ2-4; 7 bases are a match to TRBD1. The CDR3 runs 17 residues. Per germline, CDR1 SGHTA and CDR2 FQGNSA. The J segment lost 0 bases and the V segment lost 5 bases, leaving 10 bases of the junction unmatched. CDR3: CASSNLPGQPAKNIQYF. The CDR3 DNA is TGTGCCAGCAGCAACCTGCCGGGACAGCCAGCCAAAAACATTCAGTACTTC.

The genes are TRBV28 and TRBJ1-6; TRBD1 agrees at 10 bases. CDR3 size: 19 residues. Trimming at V came to 2 bases and at J to 9 bases, leaving 16 bases not matched to a gene. The germline gives CDR1 MDHEN, CDR2 SYDVKM. Here the CDR3 reads CASSLKGQGIPLTSSPLHF. For the CDR3, the DNA is TGTGCCAGCAGTTTAAAGGGACAGGGGATACCCCTCACTAGTTCACCCCTCCACTTT.

The chain joins TRBV12-3 or TRBV12-4 to TRBJ2-4; unclear D gene. The CDR3 covers 15 residues. Deletions cut 5 bases from V and 1 base from J, with 12 bases between. The CDR3 sequence is CASSQSPAAKNIQYF. The CDR3 DNA sequence: TGTGCCAGCAGTCAGAGTCCTGCGGCCAAAAACATTCAGTACTTC.

The chain carries TRBV18 and TRBJ2-3, with 9 bases aligning to TRBD2. V shed 2 bases and J 4 bases; nucleotides not matched to a gene: 4. Germline lookup yields CDR1 KGHSH and CDR2 LQKENI. The CDR3 extends over 15 amino acids. CDR3: CASSPLAGEPDTQYF. Written as DNA, the CDR3 is TGTGCCAGCTCACCATTAGCGGGAGAGCCAGATACGCAGTATTTT.

This clonotype was picked up many times. The rearrangement joins TRBV12-3 or TRBV12-4 to TRBJ1-2; tentative D call: TRBD1 (6 bases). The V gene lost 4 bases and the J gene lost 8 bases, with 14 bases spanning the gap. The CDR3 covers 13 residues. The CDR3 DNA reads as TGTGCCAGCAGTTCGACCCAGGGGACGGGCTACACCTTC. Protein sequence: CASSSTQGTGYTF.

The CDR3 DNA is TGTGCCAGCAAGCTGTGGGACAGGGGATTGTTGCAGACCCAGTACTTC. It specifies CASKLWDRGLLQTQYF. The chain uses TRBV21-1 and TRBJ2-5; TRBD1 is taken as the D call from the table, unchecked against the DNA. TRBV21-1 is termed a pseudogene. This CDR3 is 16 amino acids long.